This note documents a single T cell receptor (beta chain) sequence. Its antigen is currently unknown. This entry comes from a study of cytomegalovirus exposure and HLA in healthy donors. Whole-study findings and limits: It was approximately 150 TCR beta chains that were listed as cytomegalovirus-associated. Researchers reported that a few CMV-associated chains were confirmed in vitro as CMV antigen-specific. Cytomegalovirus status, reportedly, was diagnosed with high specificity and sensitivity by the classifier.

Here immunoSEQ multiplex PCR was the method, and the copy in TCRdb shows in-frame clones only, minus some. The table lists 65,000 to 75,000 clones, 85% to 95% of them singletons, with about 1.4% in the top ten. Donors were drawn from the approximately 120-subject validation cohort, separate from the approximately 700-subject first cohort. The V and J ends lost 1 base and 0 bases respectively, with 7 bases between them. The CDR3 length is 14 residues. Germline CDR1 and CDR2: SGHNT and YENEEA. The sample taken for sequencing was PBMCs. The chain links TRBV11-3 to TRBJ2-7; D not resolved. The TCR comes from a man aged 18 to 29 in good health and CMV-seropositive. DNA for the CDR3: TGTGCCAGCAGCTTAGCGGGTTCCTCCTACGAGCAGTACTTC. Translation gives CASSLAGSSYEQYF.